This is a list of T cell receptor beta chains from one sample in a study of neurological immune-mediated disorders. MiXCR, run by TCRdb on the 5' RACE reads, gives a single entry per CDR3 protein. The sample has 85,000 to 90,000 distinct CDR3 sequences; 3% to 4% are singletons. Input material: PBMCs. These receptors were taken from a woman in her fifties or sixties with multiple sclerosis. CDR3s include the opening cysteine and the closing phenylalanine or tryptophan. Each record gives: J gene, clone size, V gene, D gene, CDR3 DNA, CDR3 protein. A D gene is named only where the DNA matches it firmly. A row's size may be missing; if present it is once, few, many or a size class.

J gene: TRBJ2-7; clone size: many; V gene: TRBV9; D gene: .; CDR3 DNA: TGTGCCAGCAGCGGTCACAGGTCCTCCTACGAGCAGTACTTC; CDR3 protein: CASSGHRSSYEQYF
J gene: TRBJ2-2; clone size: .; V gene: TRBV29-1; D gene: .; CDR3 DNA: TGCAGCGCTGGGTCGGTCTGGGGCAAGGCCGCGAACACCGGGGAGCTGTTTTTT; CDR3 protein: CSAGSVWGKAANTGELFF
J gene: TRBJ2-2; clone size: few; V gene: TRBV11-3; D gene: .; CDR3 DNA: TGTGCCAGCCAGGCTTTGGACACCGGGGAGCTGTTTTTT; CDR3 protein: CASQALDTGELFF
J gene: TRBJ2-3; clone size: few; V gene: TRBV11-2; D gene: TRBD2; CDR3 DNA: TGTGCCAGCAGCCAAGGAGTTCTAGCGGTCTATCGAAGCACAGATACGCAGTATTTT; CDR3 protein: CASSQGVLAVYRSTDTQYF
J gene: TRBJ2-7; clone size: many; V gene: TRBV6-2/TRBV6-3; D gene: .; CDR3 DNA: TGTGCCAGCAGTTACTCGACCCGGAGTTGGGGGGGCCACTACGAGCAGTACTTC; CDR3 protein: CASSYSTRSWGGHYEQYF
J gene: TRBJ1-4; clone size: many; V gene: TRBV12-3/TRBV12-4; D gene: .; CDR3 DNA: TGTGCCAGCAGTTTTAGGGAAGTCAATGAAAAACTGTTTTTT; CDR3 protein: CASSFREVNEKLFF
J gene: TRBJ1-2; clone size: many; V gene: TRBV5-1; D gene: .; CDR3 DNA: TGCGCCAGCAGCTTGGGTTCTGGTCGGAACTATGGCTACACCTTC; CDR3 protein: CASSLGSGRNYGYTF
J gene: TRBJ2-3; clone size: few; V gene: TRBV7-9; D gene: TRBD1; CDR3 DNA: TGTGCCAGCAGCTCCACGACAGGGGAGGATACGCAGTATTTT; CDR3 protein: CASSSTTGEDTQYF
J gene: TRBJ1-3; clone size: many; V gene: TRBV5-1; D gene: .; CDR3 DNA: TGCGCCAGCAGCTTGCTCGGCGTGAGCTCTGGAAACACCATATATTTT; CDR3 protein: CASSLLGVSSGNTIYF
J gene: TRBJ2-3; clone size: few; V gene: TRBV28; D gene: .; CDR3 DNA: TGTGACAGCAGTTTAAGGACAGATACGCAGTATTTT; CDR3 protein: CDSSLRTDTQYF
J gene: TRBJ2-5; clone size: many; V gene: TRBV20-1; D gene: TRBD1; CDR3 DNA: TGCAGTGCAGCAGGGACAGGGGGCTCCCAAGAGACCCAGTACTTC; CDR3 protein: CSAAGTGGSQETQYF
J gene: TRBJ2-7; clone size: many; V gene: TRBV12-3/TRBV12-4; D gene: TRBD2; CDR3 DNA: TGTGCCAGCAGATCATCGCGGGGGGCCAACGAGCAGTACTTC; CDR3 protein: CASRSSRGANEQYF
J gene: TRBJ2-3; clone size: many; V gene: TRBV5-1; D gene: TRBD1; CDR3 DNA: TGCGCCACGGGAGAGACAGGGGGCGAAGATACGCAGTATTTT; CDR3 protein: CATGETGGEDTQYF
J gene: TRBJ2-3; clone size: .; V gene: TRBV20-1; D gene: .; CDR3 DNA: TGCAGTGCTAGAGCCTGGGGGGTAGAAACAGATACGCAGTATTTT; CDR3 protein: CSARAWGVETDTQYF
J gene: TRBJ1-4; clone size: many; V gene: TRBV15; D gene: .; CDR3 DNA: TGTGCCACCAGCAGAGACCAGGAAAAACTGTTTTTT; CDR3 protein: CATSRDQEKLFF
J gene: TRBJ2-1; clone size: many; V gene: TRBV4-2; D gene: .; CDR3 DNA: TGTGCCAGCAGCCCCCAGGGCGTCAATGAGCAGTTCTTC; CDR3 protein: CASSPQGVNEQFF
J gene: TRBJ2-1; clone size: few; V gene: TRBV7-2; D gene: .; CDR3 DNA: TGTGCCAGCAGCTTAGTGGACCCTAATCGTGAGCAGTTCTTC; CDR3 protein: CASSLVDPNREQFF
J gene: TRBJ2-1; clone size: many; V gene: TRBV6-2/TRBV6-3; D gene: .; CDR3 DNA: TGTGCCAGCAGGGCCCATCTCGACAGGAACAATGAGCAGTTCTTC; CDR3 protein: CASRAHLDRNNEQFF
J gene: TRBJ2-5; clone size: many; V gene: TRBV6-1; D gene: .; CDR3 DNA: TGTGCCAGCAGCCCCCCCAGGAGGTTTCAAGAGACCCAGTACTTC; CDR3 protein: CASSPPRRFQETQYF
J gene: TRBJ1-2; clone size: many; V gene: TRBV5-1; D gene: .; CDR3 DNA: TGCGCCAGCAGCCCAGGGGTCCTTAACTATGGCTACACCTTC; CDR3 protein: CASSPGVLNYGYTF
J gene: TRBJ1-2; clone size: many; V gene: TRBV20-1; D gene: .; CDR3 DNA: TGCAGTGCTTCCGGTAGTCCGGGTGGCTACACCTTC; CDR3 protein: CSASGSPGGYTF
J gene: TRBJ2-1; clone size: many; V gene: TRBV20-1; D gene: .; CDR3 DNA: TGCAGTGCTAGTACTCGAAACAATGAGCAGTTCTTC; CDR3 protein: CSASTRNNEQFF
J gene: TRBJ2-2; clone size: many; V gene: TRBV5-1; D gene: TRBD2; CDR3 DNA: TGCGCCAGCAGCTCGGGACTAGCGGGGGGGTCCACCGGGGAGCTGTTTTTT; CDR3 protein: CASSSGLAGGSTGELFF
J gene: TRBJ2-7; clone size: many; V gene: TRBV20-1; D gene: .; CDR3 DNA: TGCAGTGCCCAACGGGTACAGTGGAGCTACGAGCAGTACTTC; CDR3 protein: CSAQRVQWSYEQYF
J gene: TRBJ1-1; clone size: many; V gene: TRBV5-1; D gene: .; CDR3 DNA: TGCGCCAGCAGCCTGGGGGAAGGGATTGTCACTGAAGCTTTCTTT; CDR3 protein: CASSLGEGIVTEAFF
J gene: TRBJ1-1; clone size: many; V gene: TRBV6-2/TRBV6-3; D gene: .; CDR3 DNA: TGTGCCAGCAGTCCGCCGTCGAGGAACACTGAAGCTTTCTTT; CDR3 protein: CASSPPSRNTEAFF
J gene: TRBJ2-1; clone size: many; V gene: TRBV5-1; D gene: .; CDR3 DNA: TGCGCCAGCAGCTTGGGTGGGACCTCCTACAATGAGCAGTTCTTC; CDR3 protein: CASSLGGTSYNEQFF
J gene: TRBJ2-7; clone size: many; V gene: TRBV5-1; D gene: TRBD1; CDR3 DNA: TGCGCCAGCAGGGACCACAGGGGTTCCAACGAGCAGTACTTC; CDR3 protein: CASRDHRGSNEQYF
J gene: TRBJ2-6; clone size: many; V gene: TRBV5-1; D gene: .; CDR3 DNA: TGCGCCAGCAGCCGACCCCTCCAAGGGGGCTGGGAGGCAACGGGGGCCAACGTCCTGACTTTC; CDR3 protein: CASSRPLQGGWEATGANVLTF
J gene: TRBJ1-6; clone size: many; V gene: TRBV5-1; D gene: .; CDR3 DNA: TGCGCCAGCAGCTCAAGAGGGGGTTCTGAGGGTACCCTCCACTTT; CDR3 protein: CASSSRGGSEGTLHF
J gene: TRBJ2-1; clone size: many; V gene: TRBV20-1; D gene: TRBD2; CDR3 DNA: TGCAGTGCCTCTAGCGGGGGGTACAATGAGCAGTTCTTC; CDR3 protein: CSASSGGYNEQFF
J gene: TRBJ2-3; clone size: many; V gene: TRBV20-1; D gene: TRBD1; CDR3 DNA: TGCAGTGCTAGAGATGGACAGGGGGCAGATACGCAGTATTTT; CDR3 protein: CSARDGQGADTQYF
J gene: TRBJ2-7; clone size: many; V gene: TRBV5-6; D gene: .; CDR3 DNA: TGTGCCAGCAGCTTGGCCTGGGGATCAGGCTACGAGCAGTACTTC; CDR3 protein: CASSLAWGSGYEQYF
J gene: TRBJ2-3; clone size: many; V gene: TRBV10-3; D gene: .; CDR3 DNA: TGTGCCATCAGTGAGAATAAAGATACGCAGTATTTT; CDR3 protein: CAISENKDTQYF
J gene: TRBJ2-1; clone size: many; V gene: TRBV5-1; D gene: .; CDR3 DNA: TGCGCCAGCAGCCCCGGGACCATCAATGAGCAGTTCTTC; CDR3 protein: CASSPGTINEQFF
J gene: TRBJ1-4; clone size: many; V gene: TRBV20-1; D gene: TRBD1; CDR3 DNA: TGCAGTGCCAAAGCAGGGGGAACAACTAATGAAAAACTGTTTTTT; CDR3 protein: CSAKAGGTTNEKLFF
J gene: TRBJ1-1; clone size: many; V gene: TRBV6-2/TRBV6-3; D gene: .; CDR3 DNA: TGTGCCAGCAGTTACGGTTTGTTCCAGCACGAGAACACTGAAGCTTTCTTT; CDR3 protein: CASSYGLFQHENTEAFF
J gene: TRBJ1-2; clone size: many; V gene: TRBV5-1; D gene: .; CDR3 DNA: TGCGCCAGCAGCTTGACTCGGACGGGGTATGGCTACACCTTC; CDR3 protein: CASSLTRTGYGYTF
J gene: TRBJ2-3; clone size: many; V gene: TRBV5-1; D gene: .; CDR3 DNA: TGCGCCAGCAGAGGGAGTCCCACAGATACGCAGTATTTT; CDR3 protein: CASRGSPTDTQYF
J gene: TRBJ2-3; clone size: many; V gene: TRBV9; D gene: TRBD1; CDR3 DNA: TGTGCCAGCAGCTCAAGGGACAGGGGGGGTCCAGATACGCAGTATTTT; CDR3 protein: CASSSRDRGGPDTQYF
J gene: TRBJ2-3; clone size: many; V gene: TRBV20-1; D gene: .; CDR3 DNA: TGCAGTGCTAGTAAGTTAGCCAGCTTGCAGTATTTT; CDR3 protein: CSASKLASLQYF
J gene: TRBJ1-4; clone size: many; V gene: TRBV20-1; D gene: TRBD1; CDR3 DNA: TGCAGTGCTAGACAGGGGGCGCAAAATGAAAAACTGTTTTTT; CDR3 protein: CSARQGAQNEKLFF
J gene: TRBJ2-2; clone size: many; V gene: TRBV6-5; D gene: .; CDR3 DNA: TGTGCCAGCACCGACAACCTCAGGGGCCCGGCCACCGGGGAGCTGTTTTTT; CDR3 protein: CASTDNLRGPATGELFF